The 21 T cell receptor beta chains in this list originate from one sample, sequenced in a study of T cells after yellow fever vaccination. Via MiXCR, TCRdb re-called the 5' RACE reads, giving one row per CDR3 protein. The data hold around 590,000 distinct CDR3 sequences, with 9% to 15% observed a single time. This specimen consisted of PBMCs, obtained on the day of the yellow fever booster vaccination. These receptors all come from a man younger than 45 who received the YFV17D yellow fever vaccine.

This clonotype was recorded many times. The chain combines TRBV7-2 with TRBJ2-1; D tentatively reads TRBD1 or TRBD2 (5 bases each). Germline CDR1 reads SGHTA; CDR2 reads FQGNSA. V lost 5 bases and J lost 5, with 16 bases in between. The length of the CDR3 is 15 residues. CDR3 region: CASSRTGTVHNEQFF. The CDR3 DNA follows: TGTGCCAGCAGCCGAACCGGGACGGTCCACAATGAGCAGTTCTTC.

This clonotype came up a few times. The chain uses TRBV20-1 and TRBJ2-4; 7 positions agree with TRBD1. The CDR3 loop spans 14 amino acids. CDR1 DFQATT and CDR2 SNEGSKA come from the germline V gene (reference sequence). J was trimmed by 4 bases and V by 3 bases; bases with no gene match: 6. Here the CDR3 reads CSASRGGPKNIQYF. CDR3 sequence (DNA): TGCAGTGCTAGTAGAGGGGGCCCGAAAAACATTCAGTACTTC.

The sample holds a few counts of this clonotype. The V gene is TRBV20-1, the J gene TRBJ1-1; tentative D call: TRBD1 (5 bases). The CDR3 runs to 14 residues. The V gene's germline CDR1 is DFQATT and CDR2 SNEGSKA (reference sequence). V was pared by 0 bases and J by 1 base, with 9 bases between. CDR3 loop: CSARDLRGNTEAFF. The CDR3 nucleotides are TGCAGTGCTAGAGATCTTAGGGGGAACACTGAAGCTTTCTTT.

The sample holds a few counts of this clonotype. CDR3 sequence reads: CASSPRGNGAYEQFF. As DNA, the CDR3 is TGTGCCAGCAGTCCGAGGGGGAACGGTGCCTATGAGCAGTTCTTC. The chain carries TRBV25-1 and TRBJ2-1; perhaps TRBD1 as D (6 bases). CDR3 length equals 15 residues. Germline loops: CDR1 MGHDK, CDR2 SYGVNS. V gave up 5 bases and J gave up 8 bases, with 19 bases separating them.

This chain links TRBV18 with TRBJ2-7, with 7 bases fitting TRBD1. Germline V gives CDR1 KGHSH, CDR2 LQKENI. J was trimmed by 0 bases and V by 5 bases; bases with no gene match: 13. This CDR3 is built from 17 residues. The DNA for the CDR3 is TGTGCCAGCTCATCCAATCCCGGGACAGCCAGCTCCTACGAGCAGTACTTC. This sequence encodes CASSSNPGTASSYEQYF.

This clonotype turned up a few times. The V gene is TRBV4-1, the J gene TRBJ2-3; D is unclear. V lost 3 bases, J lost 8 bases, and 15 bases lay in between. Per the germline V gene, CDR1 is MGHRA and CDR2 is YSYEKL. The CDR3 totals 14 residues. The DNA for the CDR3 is TGCGCCAGCAGCCAGGACCAGGATATAGGTACGCAGTATTTT. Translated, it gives CASSQDQDIGTQYF.

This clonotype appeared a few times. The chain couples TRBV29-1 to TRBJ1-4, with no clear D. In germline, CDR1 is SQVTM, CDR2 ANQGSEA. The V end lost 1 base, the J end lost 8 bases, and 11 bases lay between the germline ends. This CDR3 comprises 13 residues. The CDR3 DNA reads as TGCAGCGTTGAAGCGACCCCCTGGGAAAAACTGTTTTTT. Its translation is CSVEATPWEKLFF.

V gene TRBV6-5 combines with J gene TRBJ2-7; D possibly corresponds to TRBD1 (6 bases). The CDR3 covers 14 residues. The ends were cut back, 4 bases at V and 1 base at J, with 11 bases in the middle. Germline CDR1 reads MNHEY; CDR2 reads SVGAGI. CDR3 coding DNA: TGTGCCAGCAGTTTCACAGGGATGTCCTACGAGCAGTACTTC. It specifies CASSFTGMSYEQYF.

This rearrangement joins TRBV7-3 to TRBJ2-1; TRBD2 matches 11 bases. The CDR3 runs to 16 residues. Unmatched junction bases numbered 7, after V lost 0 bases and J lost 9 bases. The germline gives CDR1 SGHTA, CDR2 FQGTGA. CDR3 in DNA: TGTGCCAGCAGCTTAACGGAGCTTAGCGGGAGGGCTGAGCAGTTCTTC. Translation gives CASSLTELSGRAEQFF.

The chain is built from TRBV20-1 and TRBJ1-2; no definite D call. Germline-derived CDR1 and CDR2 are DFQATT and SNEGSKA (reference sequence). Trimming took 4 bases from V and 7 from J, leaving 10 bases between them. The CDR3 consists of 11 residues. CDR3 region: CSATSRVGYTF. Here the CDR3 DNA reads TGCAGTGCTACGTCTAGGGTTGGCTACACCTTC.

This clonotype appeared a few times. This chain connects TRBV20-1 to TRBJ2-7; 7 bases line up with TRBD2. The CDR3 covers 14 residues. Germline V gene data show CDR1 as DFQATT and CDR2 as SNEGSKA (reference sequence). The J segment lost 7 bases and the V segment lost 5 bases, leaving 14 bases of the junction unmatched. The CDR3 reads CSALTGGVRGEQYF. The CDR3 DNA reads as TGCAGTGCTTTAACTGGGGGGGTCCGGGGGGAGCAGTACTTC.

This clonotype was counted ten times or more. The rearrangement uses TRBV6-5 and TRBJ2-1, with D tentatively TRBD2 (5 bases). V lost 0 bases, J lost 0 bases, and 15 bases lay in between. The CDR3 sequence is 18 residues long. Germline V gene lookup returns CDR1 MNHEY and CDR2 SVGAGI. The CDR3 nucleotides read TGTGCCAGCAGTTACTCGATCGTCGGGGTCCTCTCCTACAATGAGCAGTTCTTC. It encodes CASSYSIVGVLSYNEQFF.

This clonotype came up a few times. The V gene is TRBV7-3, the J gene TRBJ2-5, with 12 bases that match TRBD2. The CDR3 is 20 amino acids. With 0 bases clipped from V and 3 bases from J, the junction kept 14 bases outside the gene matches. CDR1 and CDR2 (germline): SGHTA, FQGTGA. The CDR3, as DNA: TGTGCCAGCAGCTTAACGGAGCTTGGACTAGCGGGGAATACCGAAGAGACCCAGTACTTC. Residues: CASSLTELGLAGNTEETQYF.

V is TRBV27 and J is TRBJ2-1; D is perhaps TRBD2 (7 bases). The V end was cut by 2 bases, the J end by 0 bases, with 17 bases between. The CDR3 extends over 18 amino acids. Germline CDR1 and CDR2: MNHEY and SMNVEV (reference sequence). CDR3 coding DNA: TGTGCCAGCAGTTTACATCGTAGGGGGAGGGCCTCCTACAATGAGCAGTTCTTC. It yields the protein CASSLHRRGRASYNEQFF.

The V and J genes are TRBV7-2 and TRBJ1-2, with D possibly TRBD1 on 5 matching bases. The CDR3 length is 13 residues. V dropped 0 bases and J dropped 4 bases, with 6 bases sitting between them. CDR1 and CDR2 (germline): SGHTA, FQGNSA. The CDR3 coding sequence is TGTGCCAGCAGCTTAGCAGGGACCTATGGCTACACCTTC. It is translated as CASSLAGTYGYTF.

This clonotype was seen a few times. The CDR3 region has the DNA TGTGCCAGCAGCTGGACAGATAGCAATCAGCCCCAGCATTTT. Its protein product is CASSWTDSNQPQHF. The V and J genes are TRBV7-2 and TRBJ1-5; possible D gene TRBD1, 6 bases. The germline V gene encodes CDR1 SGHTA and CDR2 FQGNSA. With 4 bases removed from V and 0 bases from J, the gap between germline ends came to 7 bases. The CDR3 loop spans 14 amino acids.

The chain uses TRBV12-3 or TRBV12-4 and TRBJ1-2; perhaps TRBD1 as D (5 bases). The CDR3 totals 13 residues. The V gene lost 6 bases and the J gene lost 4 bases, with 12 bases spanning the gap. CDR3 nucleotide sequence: TGTGCCAGCAGCCCCGGGGCCGCCTATGGCTACACCTTC. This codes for CASSPGAAYGYTF.

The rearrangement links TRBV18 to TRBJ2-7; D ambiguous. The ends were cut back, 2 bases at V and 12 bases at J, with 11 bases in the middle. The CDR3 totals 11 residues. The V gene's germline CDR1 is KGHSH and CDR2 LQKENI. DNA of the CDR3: TGTGCCAGCTCACCAGGCCCCGACCTGTACTTC. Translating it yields CASSPGPDLYF.

CDR3 sequence: CASSVRGDIQYF. The CDR3, as DNA: TGTGCCAGCAGCGTCCGGGGTGACATTCAGTACTTC. The chain recombines TRBV9 with TRBJ2-4; perhaps TRBD2 as D (5 bases). V gave up 2 bases and J gave up 8 bases, with 8 bases separating them. Germline CDR1 and CDR2: SGDLS and YYNGEE. The CDR3 is 12 residues long.

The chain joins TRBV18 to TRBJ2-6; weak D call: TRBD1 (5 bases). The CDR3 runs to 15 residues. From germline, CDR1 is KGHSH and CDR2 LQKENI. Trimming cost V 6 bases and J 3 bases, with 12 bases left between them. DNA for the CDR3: TGTGCCAGCTCGCACCAGGGTGATGGGGCCAACGTCCTGACTTTC. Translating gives CASSHQGDGANVLTF.

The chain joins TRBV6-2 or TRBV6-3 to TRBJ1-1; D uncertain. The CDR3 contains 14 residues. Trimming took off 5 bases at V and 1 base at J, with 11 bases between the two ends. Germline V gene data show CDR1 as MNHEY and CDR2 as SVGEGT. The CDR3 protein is CASSPFTANTEAFF. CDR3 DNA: TGTGCCAGCAGTCCTTTCACAGCGAACACTGAAGCTTTCTTT.